The clone carrying this T cell receptor (beta chain) was counted ten times or more. These data are taken from a study of T-cell reconstitution after alpha-beta-depleted transplantation in children. Molecular barcoding with unique molecular identifiers was used for the TCRbeta library. TCRdb called the PCR reads again in MiXCR, with one record for every CDR3 protein. The sample consists of 100,000 or so distinct CDR3 sequences, more than 9% of them appearing once. Germline values: CDR1 SGHRS, CDR2 YFSETQ. The CDR3 runs 14 residues. Trimming shortened V by 0 bases and J by 3 bases, and 10 bases separated the two germline ends.

The V gene is TRBV5-1, the J gene TRBJ2-7, with TRBD2 as a possible D gene (6 bases). This clonotype originated in a human donor who donated a stem cell graft to a child with inherited bone marrow failure. Specimen: PBMCs from the stem cell graft donor, collected from the stem cell graft. The CDR3 bases are TGCGCCAGCAGCTTGGGGCGGGGAGACTACGAGCAGTACTTC. This gives the protein CASSLGRGDYEQYF.